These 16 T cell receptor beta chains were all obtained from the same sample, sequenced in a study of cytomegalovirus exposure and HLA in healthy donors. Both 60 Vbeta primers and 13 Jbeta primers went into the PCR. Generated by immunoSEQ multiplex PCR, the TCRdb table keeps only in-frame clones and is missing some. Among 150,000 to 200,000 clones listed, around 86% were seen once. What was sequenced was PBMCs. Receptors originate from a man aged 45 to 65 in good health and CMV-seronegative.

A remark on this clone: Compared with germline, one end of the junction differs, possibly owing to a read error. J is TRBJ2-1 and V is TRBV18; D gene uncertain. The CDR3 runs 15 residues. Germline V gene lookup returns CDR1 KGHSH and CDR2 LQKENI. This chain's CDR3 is CASSPPSGSHNEQFF. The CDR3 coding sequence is TGTGCCAGCTCACCACCCTCTGGCTCCCACAATGAGCAGTTCTTC.

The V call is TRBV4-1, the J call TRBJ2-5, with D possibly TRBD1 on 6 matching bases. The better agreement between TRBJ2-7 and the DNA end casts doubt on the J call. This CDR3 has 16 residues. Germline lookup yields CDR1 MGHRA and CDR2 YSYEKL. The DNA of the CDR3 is TGCGCCAGCAGCCAAGATTGGGGGCCGGCTTCCTACGAGCAGTACTTC. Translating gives CASSQDWGPASYEQYF.

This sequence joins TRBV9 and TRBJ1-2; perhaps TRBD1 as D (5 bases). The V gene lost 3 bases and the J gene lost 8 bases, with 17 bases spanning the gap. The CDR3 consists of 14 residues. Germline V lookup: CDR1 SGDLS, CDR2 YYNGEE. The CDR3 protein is CASSEEVGRGGYTF. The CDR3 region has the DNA TGTGCCAGCAGCGAGGAAGTGGGAAGGGGAGGCTACACCTTC.

The CDR3 region has the DNA TGTGCCATCAGCGCTGACTTTGAAGCTTTCTTT. Protein product: CAISADFEAFF. The J gene is TRBJ1-1, the V gene TRBV10-3; D not resolved. The CDR3 loop spans 11 amino acids. V lost 6 bases to trimming and J lost 7 bases, with 9 bases between them. In germline, CDR1 is ENHRY, CDR2 SYGVKD.

CDR3 nucleotide sequence: TGTGCCAGCAGTGAGCACAACTCCTACGAGCAGTACTTC. Translated, it gives CASSEHNSYEQYF. The rearrangement links TRBV6-1 to TRBJ2-7; D is unresolved. The CDR3 consists of 13 residues. V was shortened by 3 bases and J by 0 bases, with 6 bases between the two germline ends. Looked up from germline, CDR1 is MNHNS and CDR2 is SASEGT.

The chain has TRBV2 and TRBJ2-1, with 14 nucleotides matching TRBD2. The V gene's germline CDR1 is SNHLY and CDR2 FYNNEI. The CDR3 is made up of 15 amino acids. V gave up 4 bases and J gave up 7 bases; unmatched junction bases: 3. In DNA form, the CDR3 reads TGTGCCAGCAGTGCAGGGACTAGCGGGAGAAATGAGCAGTTCTTC. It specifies CASSAGTSGRNEQFF.

The CDR3 sequence is CASSRTGLTEAFF. CDR3 sequence (DNA): TGTGCCAGCAGCCGTACAGGGTTGACTGAAGCTTTCTTT. This sequence joins TRBV4-2 and TRBJ1-1, with D possibly being TRBD1 (6 bases). Trimming took 4 bases from V and 5 from J, leaving 11 bases between them. There are 13 residues in the CDR3. The germline V gene has CDR1 LGHNA and CDR2 YNFKEQ.

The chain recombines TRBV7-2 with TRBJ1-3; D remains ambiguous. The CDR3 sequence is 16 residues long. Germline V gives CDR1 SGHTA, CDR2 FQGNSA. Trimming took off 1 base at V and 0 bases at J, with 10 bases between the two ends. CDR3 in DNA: TGTGCCAGCAGCTTAGGCATTTCAGGCTCTGGAAACACCATATATTTT. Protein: CASSLGISGSGNTIYF.

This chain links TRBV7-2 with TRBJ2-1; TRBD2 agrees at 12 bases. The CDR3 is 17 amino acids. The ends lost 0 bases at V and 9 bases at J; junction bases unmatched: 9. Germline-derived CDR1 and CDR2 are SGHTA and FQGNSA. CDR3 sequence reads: CASSLAATSGSHSEQFF. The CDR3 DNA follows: TGTGCCAGCAGCTTAGCGGCGACTAGCGGGAGTCACAGTGAGCAGTTCTTC. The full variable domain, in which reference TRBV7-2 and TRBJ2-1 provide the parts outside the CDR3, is GAGVSQSPSNKVTEKGKDVELRCDPISGHTALYWYRQSLGQGLEFLIYFQGNSAPDKSGLPSDRFSAERTGGSVSTLTIQRTQQEDSAVYLCASSLAATSGSHSEQFFGPGTRLTVL.

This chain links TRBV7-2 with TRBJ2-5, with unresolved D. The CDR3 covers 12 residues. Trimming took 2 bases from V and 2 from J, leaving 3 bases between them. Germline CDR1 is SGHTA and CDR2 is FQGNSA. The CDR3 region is CASSLLQETQYF. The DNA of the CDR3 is TGTGCCAGCAGCTTACTTCAAGAGACCCAGTACTTC.

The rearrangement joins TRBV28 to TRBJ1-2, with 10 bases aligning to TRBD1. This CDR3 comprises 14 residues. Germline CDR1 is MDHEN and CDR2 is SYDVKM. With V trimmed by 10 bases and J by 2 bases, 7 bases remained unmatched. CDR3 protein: CATLRQGANYGYTF. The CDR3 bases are TGTGCCACCCTAAGACAGGGGGCGAACTATGGCTACACCTTC.

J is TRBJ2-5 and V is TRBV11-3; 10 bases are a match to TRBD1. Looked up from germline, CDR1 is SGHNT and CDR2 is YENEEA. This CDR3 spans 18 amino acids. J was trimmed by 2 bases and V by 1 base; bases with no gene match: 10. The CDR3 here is CASSLAAGTGVVQETQYF. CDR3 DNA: TGTGCCAGCAGCTTAGCCGCCGGGACAGGGGTTGTTCAAGAGACCCAGTACTTC.

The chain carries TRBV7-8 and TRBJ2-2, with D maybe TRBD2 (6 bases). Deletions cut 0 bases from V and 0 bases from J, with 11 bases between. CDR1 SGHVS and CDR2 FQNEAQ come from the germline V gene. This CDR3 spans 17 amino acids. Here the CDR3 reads CASSLAGGIANTGELFF. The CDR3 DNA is TGTGCCAGCAGCTTAGCGGGCGGGATAGCGAACACCGGGGAGCTGTTTTTT.

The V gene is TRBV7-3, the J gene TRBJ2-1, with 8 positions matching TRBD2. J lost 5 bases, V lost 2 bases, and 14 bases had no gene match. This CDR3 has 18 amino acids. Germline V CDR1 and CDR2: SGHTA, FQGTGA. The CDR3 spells CASSLDSGVAYPDNEQFF. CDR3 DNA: TGTGCCAGCAGCTTAGATAGCGGGGTTGCCTACCCCGACAATGAGCAGTTCTTC.

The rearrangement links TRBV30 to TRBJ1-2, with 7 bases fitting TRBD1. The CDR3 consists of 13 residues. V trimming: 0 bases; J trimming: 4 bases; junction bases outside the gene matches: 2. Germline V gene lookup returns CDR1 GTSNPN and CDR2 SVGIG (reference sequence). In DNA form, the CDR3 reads TGTGCCTGGAGTGTCTACAGGGGCTATGGCTACACCTTC. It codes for CAWSVYRGYGYTF.

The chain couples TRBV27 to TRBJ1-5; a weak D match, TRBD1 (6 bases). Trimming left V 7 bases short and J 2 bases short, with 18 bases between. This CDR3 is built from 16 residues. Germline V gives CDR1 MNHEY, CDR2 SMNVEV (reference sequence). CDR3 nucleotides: TGTGCCAGCAAGCTGACAGGTGCGAGGGGCAATCAGCCCCAGCATTTT. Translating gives CASKLTGARGNQPQHF.